This TCR beta chain was profiled in a study of T-cell reconstitution after alpha-beta-depleted transplantation in children. The CDR3 is made up of 16 amino acids. The junction had 6 bases not matched to a gene; V was cut back by 0 bases and J by 1 base. The germline CDR1 and CDR2 sequences are DFQATT and SNEGSKA (reference sequence). Preparation of the TCRbeta library involved a method that used unique molecular identifiers. TCRdb reprocessed the PCR reads with MiXCR, giving one entry per CDR3 protein. The table includes about 540,000 distinct CDR3 sequences, about a sixth detected once. The source material was PBMCs from the stem cell graft donor, sampled from the stem cell graft. This chain links TRBV20-1 with TRBJ2-3, with TRBD2 identical over 8 bases. This TCR was recovered from a human donor who donated a stem cell graft to a child with acute lymphoblastic leukemia. The CDR3 coding sequence is TGCAGTGCTAGAGATCCGTCTAGCGGGCGCACAGATACGCAGTATTTT. Its protein is CSARDPSSGRTDTQYF.